This TCR beta chain was sequenced for a study of OX40 agonist ivuxolimab in advanced cancers. Across the whole study: The study reported partial responses in three patients: one hepatocellular carcinoma, two cutaneous melanoma. Study findings and constraints: Low levels of normalized T-cell clonal expansion also appeared in some nonresponders. Patients who responded partially at 0.1-3.0 mg/kg showed clonal expansion ranking among the lowest. CD4+ and CD8+ T cells in blood underwent clonal expansion by week 6 at 0.1 to 3.0 mg/kg.

This CDR3 has 18 amino acids. In the case of this clone: What it recognizes is unknown.

Data came from immunoSEQ multiplex PCR; TCRdb stores just in-frame clones and leaves some out. The sample lists approximately 100,000 clones, under 85% seen once, with approximately 4.2% in the top ten. The sequencing used CD4+ or CD8+ T cells sorted from blood, collected in a trial of the OX40 agonist ivuxolimab. This clonotype originated in an adult with an advanced solid tumor such as melanoma, head and neck, liver or kidney cancer. V and J are TRBV21-1 and TRBJ2-4; TRBD1 reflects the table's D call only, with no check against the DNA. TRBV21-1 is a pseudogene. The CDR3 loop is CASSKGQKRGKAKNIQYF. CDR3 bases: TGTGCCAGCAGCAAGGGACAAAAGAGAGGGAAAGCCAAAAACATTCAGTACTTC.